This TCR beta chain was observed in a study of blood T cells in healthy people across ages. A sample-barcoded 5' primer and a J-beta primer mix were used in a second PCR of roughly 7 to 11 cycles. In TCRdb, the 5' RACE reads were re-called with MiXCR into one record per CDR3 protein. The data hold about 1.8 million distinct CDR3 sequences, with approximately 50% observed a single time. Study outcomes and limitations: Samples with more naive T cells showed higher observed beta diversity.

Donation came from healthy Caucasian individuals in Russia who were aged roughly 6 to 95. Each of the donors had around 9 milliliters of peripheral blood drawn into EDTA-treated Vacutainer tubes. Of note for this clonotype: Its antigen is not known.

The source of this sequence is a middle-aged woman in good health. The source material was blood.

The CDR3: CASSDKGHASYEQYF. The DNA for the CDR3 is TGTGCCAGCAGTGATAAGGGACACGCCTCCTACGAGCAGTACTTC. This rearrangement joins TRBV25-1 to TRBJ2-7; D is perhaps TRBD1 (6 bases). The CDR3 has 15 amino acids. Germline V gene lookup returns CDR1 MGHDK and CDR2 SYGVNS. V gave up 3 bases and J gave up 0 bases, with 12 bases separating them.